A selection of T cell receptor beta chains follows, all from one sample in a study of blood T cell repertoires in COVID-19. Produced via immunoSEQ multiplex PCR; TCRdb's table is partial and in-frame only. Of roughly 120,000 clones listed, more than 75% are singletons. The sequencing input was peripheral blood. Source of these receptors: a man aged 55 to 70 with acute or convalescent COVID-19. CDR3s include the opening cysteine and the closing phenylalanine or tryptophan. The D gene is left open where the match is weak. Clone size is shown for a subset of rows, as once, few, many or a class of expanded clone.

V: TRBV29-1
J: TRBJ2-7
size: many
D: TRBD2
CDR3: CSVEMAGLAGPEQYF
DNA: TGCAGCGTTGAAATGGCCGGACTAGCGGGACCCGAGCAGTACTTC

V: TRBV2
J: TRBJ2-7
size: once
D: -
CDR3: CASSEGWIAGRLAEQYF
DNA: TGTGCCAGCAGTGAAGGATGGATTGCAGGCCGCCTCGCCGAGCAGTACTTC

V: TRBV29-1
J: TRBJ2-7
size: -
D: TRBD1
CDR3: CSVASGTGDLGEQYF
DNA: TGCAGCGTTGCGTCCGGGACAGGGGACCTGGGGGAGCAGTACTTC

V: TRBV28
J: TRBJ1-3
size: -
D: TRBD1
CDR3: CASSAPGTANSGNTIYF
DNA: TGTGCCAGCAGTGCTCCCGGGACAGCAAACTCTGGAAACACCATATATTTT

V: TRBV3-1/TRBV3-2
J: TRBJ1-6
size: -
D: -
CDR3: CASSQAGRGGPLHF
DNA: TGTGCCAGCAGCCAAGCTGGGCGGGGCGGACCCCTCCACTTT

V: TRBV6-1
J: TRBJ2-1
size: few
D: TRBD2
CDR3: CASSERLAGGWRDEQFF
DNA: TGTGCCAGCAGTGAACGACTAGCGGGGGGCTGGAGGGATGAGCAGTTCTTC

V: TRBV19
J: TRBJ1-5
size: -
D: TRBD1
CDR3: CASSAYRGTTQPQHF
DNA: TGTGCCAGTAGTGCGTACAGGGGGACCACTCAGCCCCAGCATTTT

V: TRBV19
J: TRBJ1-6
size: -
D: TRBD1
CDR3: CASRLNPGQRYSPLHF
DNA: TGTGCCAGTAGGCTAAACCCGGGACAGCGCTATTCACCCCTCCACTTT

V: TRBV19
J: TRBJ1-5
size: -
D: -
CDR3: CASSMRQAGNQPQHF
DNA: TGTGCCAGTAGTATGAGACAAGCGGGCAATCAGCCCCAGCATTTT

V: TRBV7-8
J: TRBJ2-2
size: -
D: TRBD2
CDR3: CASSFGTSGAGELFF
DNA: TGTGCCAGCAGCTTCGGGACTAGCGGTGCCGGGGAGCTGTTTTTT

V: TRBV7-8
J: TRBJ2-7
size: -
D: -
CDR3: CASNPGGYEQYF
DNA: TGTGCCAGCAACCCTGGGGGGTACGAGCAGTACTTC

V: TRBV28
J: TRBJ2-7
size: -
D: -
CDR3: CASSFTLTGLSYEQYF
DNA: TGTGCCAGCAGTTTCACGTTGACAGGTCTCTCCTACGAGCAGTACTTC

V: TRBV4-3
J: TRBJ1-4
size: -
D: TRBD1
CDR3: CASSQDSGQGVLNEKLFF
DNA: TGCGCCAGCAGCCAAGATTCGGGACAGGGGGTTCTGAATGAAAAACTGTTTTTT

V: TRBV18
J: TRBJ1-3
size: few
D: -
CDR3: CASSPGGSGNTIYF
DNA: TGTGCCAGCTCACCAGGCGGCTCTGGAAACACCATATATTTT

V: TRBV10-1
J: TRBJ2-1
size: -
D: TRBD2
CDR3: CATSGTSASYNEQFF
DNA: TGCGCCACTTCCGGGACTAGCGCTTCCTACAATGAGCAGTTCTTC

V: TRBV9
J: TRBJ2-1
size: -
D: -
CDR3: CASSPSIGGYNEQFF
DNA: TGTGCCAGCAGCCCGTCTATCGGGGGTTACAATGAGCAGTTCTTC

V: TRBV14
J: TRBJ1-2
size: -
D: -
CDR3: CASSQLGGAGYTF
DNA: TGTGCCAGCAGCCAATTGGGCGGGGCTGGCTACACCTTC

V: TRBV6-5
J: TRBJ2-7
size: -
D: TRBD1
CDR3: CASSLGQGTEQYF
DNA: TGTGCCAGCAGCCTCGGACAGGGAACCGAGCAGTACTTC

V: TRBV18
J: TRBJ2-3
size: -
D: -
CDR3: CASSARTPGGTDTQYF
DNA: TGTGCCAGCTCAGCAAGGACACCGGGAGGCACAGATACGCAGTATTTT

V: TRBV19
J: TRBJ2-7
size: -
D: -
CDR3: CASSTGTEGYYEQYF
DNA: TGTGCCAGTAGTACGGGAACTGAGGGTTACTACGAGCAGTACTTC

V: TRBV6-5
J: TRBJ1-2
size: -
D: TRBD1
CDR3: CASSYLRFGQVYGYTF
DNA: TGTGCCAGCAGTTACTTGAGATTCGGACAGGTCTATGGCTACACCTTC

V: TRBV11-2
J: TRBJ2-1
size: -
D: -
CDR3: CASSYTGGRGYYNEQFF
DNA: TGTGCCAGCAGCTATACCGGGGGGCGGGGATACTACAATGAGCAGTTCTTC

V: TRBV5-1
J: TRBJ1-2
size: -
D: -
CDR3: CASSPRPGYGYTF
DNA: TGCGCCAGCAGCCCACGCCCCGGCTATGGCTACACCTTC

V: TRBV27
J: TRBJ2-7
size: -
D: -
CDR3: CASSLSLRGSTYEQYF
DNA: TGTGCCAGCAGTTTATCCTTGCGAGGTAGCACCTACGAGCAGTACTTC

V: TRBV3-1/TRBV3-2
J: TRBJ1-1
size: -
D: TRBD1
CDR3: CASSHQGADTEAFF
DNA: TGTGCCAGCAGCCATCAGGGGGCGGACACTGAAGCTTTCTTT

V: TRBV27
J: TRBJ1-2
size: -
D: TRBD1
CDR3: CASGGQEHYGYTF
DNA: TGTGCCAGCGGAGGACAGGAACACTATGGCTACACCTTC

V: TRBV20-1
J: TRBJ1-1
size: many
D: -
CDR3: CSARDLEAFF
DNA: TGCAGTGCTAGAGATCTTGAGGCTTTCTTT

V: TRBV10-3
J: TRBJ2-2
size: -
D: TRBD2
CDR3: CAIRETSGSPPNTGELFF
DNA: TGTGCCATCAGGGAGACTAGCGGGAGCCCCCCGAACACCGGGGAGCTGTTTTTT

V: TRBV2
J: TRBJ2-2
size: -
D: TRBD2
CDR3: CASSEPAGGGELFF
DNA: TGTGCCAGCAGTGAACCAGCGGGAGGCGGGGAGCTGTTTTTT

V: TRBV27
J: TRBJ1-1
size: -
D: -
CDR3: CASSSSSRGLTEAFF
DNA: TGTGCCAGCAGTTCTTCTTCCAGGGGATTAACTGAAGCTTTCTTT

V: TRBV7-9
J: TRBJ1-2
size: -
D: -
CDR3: CASSPGLAGANPGYTF
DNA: TGTGCCAGCAGCCCCGGGCTGGCAGGGGCAAATCCTGGCTACACCTTC

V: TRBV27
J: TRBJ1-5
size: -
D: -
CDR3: CASSPGTPNQPQHF
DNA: TGTGCCAGCAGTCCAGGCACCCCTAATCAGCCCCAGCATTTT

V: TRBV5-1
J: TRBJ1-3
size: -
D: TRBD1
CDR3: CASSVSGTGFSGNTIYF
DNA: TGCGCCAGCAGCGTTTCCGGGACAGGTTTCTCTGGAAACACCATATATTTT

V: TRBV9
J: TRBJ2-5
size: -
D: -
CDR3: CASSSSRETQYF
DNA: TGTGCCAGCAGCTCGAGCCGGGAGACCCAGTACTTC

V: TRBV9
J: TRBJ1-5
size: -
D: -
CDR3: CASSVGGGNQPQHF
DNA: TGTGCCAGCAGCGTGGGAGGGGGCAATCAGCCCCAGCATTTT

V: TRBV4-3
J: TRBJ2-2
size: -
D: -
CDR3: CASSQDGGAAGELFF
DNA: TGCGCCAGCAGCCAAGATGGGGGGGCGGCCGGGGAGCTGTTTTTT

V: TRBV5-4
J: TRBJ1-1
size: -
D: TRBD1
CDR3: CASSAPDRANTEAFF
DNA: TGTGCCAGCAGCGCCCCGGACAGGGCGAACACTGAAGCTTTCTTT

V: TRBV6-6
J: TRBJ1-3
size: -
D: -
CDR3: CASQGISRGRNTIYF
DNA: TGTGCCAGCCAAGGAATCTCCAGGGGCCGAAACACCATATATTTT

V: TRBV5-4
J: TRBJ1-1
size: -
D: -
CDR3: CASSLDLNTEAFF
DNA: TGTGCCAGCAGCTTGGATCTTAACACTGAAGCTTTCTTT

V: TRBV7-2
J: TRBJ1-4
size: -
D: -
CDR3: CASSPGLYSATNEKLFF
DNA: TGTGCCAGCAGCCCCGGCCTATACAGTGCAACTAATGAAAAACTGTTTTTT

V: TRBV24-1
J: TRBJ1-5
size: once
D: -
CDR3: CATSGVNQPQHF
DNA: TGTGCCACCAGTGGAGTCAATCAGCCCCAGCATTTT

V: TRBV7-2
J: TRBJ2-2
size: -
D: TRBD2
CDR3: CASSLGGGLAGISGELFF
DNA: TGTGCCAGCAGCTTAGGGGGGGGACTAGCGGGAATATCCGGGGAGCTGTTTTTT

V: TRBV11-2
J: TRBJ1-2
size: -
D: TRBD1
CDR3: CASSFQGDYGYTF
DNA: TGTGCCAGCAGCTTCCAGGGGGACTATGGCTACACCTTC

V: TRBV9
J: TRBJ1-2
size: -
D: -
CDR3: CASSFRDFDGYTF
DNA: TGTGCCAGCAGCTTTAGAGACTTCGATGGCTACACCTTC

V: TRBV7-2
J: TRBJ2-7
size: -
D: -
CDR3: CASSLAGRFYEQYF
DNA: TGTGCCAGCAGCTTAGCGGGGAGGTTCTACGAGCAGTACTTC

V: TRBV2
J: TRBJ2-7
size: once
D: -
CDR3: CASSAGSYEQYF
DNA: TGTGCCAGCAGTGCAGGATCCTACGAGCAGTACTTC